This T cell receptor (beta chain) was captured in a study of CD8 T cells in ankylosing spondylitis. The study, taken as a whole, reports: It appeared that ankylosing spondylitis blood was characterized by a TCR beta motif of about 8 highly homologous variants. Disease-associated clones were reportedly significantly overrepresented in matched ankylosing spondylitis synovial fluid.

Generation of TCR beta libraries employed quantitative 5'-RACE incorporating molecular barcodes. TCRdb passed the 5' RACE reads through MiXCR, listing each CDR3 protein once. Counted here are 200,000 to 250,000 distinct CDR3 sequences, roughly 26% occurring once; the ten biggest clones make up 5% to 7.5%. There are many counts of this clonotype. Its antigen is not known. The V and J ends lost 4 bases and 0 bases respectively, with 10 bases between them. CDR1 is SQVTM, CDR2 ANQGSEA, per germline. The CDR3 is 14 residues long. V gene TRBV29-1 combines with J gene TRBJ2-1, with D possibly matching TRBD2 (6 bases). Material: blood, either unsorted or a sorted T cell fraction (not recorded which). The clonotype originates from a male donor with ankylosing spondylitis or in good health (not recorded which). CDR3 protein: CSVVSSVSYNEQFF. The CDR3 coding sequence is TGCAGCGTTGTCTCTAGCGTCTCCTACAATGAGCAGTTCTTC.